The present T cell receptor beta chain was sequenced within a study of shared clonotypes between healthy human individuals. Findings and caveats of the study: Despite large depth, sorted-subset datasets appeared incompletely sequenced.

On this clone: Its antigen is still unknown. The same CDR3 is also encoded by other DNA sequences in this sample.

Per the germline V gene, CDR1 is SEHNR and CDR2 is FQNEAQ (reference sequence). The CDR3 runs 12 residues. Trimming stripped 4 bases from V and 2 bases from J, with 5 bases between. Only in-frame clones appear in the TCRdb table, and some are missing; sequencing was by immunoSEQ multiplex PCR. The repertoire has about 640,000 clones, approximately 75% of them found once; the top ten carry under 2%. The chain uses TRBV7-9 and TRBJ1-1; unclear D gene. This TCR was sampled from a woman aged 25 to 39 in good health. The specimen sequenced was memory CD4+ T cells sorted from blood. Subset of the sample: CD45RA-negative fraction. CDR3 bases: TGTGCCAGCAGCTCGCCAAACACTGAAGCTTTCTTT. It encodes CASSSPNTEAFF.